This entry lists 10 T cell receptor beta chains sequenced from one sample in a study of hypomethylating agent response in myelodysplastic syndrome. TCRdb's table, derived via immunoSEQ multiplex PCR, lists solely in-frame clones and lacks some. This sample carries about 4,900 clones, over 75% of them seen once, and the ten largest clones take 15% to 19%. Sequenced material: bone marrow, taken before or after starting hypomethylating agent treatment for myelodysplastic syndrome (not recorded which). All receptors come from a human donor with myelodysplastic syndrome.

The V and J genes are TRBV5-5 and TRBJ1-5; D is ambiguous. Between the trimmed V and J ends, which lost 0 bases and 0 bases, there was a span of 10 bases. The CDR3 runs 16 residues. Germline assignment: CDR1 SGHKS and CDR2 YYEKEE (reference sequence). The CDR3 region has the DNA TGTGCCAGCAGCTTGGTCTTGGCAGCTAGCAATCAGCCCCAGCATTTT. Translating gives CASSLVLAASNQPQHF.

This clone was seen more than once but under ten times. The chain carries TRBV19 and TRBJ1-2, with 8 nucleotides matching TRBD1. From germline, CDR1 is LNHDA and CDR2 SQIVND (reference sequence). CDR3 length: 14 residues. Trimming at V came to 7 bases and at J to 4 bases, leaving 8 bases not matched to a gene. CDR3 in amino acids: CASTSTGESYGYTF. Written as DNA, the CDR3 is TGTGCCAGTACTTCGACAGGGGAGAGCTATGGCTACACCTTC.

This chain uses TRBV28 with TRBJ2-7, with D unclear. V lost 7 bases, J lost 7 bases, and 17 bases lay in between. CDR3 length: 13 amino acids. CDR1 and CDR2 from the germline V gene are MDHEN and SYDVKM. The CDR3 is CASMRANLVEQYF. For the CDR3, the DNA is TGTGCCAGCATGCGAGCAAACCTAGTAGAGCAGTACTTC. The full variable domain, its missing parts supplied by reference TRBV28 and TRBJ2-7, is DVKVTQSSRYLVKRTGEKVFLECVQDMDHENMFWYRQDPGLGLRLIYFSYDVKMKEKGDIPEGYSVSREKKERFSLILESASTNQTSMYLCASMRANLVEQYFGPGTRLTVT.

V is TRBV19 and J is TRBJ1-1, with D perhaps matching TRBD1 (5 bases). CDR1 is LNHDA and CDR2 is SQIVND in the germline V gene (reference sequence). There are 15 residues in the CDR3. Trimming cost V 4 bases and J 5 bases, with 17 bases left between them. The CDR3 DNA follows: TGTGCCAGTAGTAGCCTAGGGGTTGGGAAAACTGAAGCTTTCTTT. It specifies CASSSLGVGKTEAFF.

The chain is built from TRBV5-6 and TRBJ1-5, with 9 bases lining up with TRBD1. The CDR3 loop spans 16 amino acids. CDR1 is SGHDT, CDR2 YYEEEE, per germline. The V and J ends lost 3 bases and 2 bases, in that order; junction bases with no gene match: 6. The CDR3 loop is CASSSYRGLGNQPQHF. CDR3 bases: TGTGCCAGCAGCTCGTACAGGGGGCTCGGCAATCAGCCCCAGCATTTT.

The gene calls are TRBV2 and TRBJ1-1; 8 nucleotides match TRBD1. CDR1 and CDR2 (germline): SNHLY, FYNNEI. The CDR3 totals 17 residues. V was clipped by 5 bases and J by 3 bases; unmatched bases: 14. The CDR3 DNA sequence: TGTGCCAGCAGTTCCCCGGGACAGGCCCAATCTCACACTGAAGCTTTCTTT. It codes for CASSSPGQAQSHTEAFF.

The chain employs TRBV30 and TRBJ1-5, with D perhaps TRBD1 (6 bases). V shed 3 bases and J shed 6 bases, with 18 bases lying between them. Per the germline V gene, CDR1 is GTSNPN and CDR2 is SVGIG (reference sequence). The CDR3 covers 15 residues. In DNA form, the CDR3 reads TGTGCCTGGAGCCTCCCGGGGGCGCCCCTTCAGCCCCAGCATTTT. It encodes CAWSLPGAPLQPQHF.

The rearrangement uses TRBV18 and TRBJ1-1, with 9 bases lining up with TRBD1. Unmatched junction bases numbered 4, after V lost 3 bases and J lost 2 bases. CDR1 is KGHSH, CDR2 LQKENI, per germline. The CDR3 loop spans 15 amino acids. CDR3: CASSPGQGTNTEAFF. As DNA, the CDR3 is TGTGCCAGCTCACCCGGACAGGGGACAAACACTGAAGCTTTCTTT.

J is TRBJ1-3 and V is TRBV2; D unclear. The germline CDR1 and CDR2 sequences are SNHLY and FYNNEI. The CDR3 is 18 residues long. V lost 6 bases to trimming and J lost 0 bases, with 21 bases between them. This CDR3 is CASSDNGPRMSSGNTIYF. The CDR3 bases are TGTGCCAGCAGCGATAATGGACCGCGGATGAGCTCTGGAAACACCATATATTTT.

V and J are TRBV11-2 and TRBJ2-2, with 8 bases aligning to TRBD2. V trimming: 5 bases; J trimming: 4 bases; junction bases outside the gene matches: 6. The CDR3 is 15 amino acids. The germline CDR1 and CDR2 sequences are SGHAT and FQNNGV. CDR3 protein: CASSAGGAGTGELFF. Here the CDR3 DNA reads TGTGCCAGCAGCGCCGGGGGGGCCGGCACCGGGGAGCTGTTTTTT.